These T cell receptor beta chains were read from a single sample in a study of blood T cell repertoires in COVID-19. Sequencing was performed with immunoSEQ multiplex PCR; in TCRdb, only in-frame clones are kept and a portion is missing. The sample lists around 200,000 clones; 70% to 90% were seen once. Sequencing was performed on peripheral blood. These receptors came from a man between 70 and 80 years old with active or convalescent COVID-19. CDR3s include the opening cysteine and the closing phenylalanine or tryptophan. The D gene is left open where the match is weak. For some rows the clone size is stated as once, few or many, or as a class when expanded; others skip it.

cdr3_nt: TGTGCCAGCAGTGAGTCGGAACAGTATAATTCACCCCTCCACTTT; cdr3_aa: CASSESEQYNSPLHF; d_call: -; v_call: TRBV2; j_call: TRBJ1-6; clone_size: -
cdr3_nt: TGTGCCAGCAGCTCCTGGGGGACACTATACGAGCAGTACTTC; cdr3_aa: CASSSWGTLYEQYF; d_call: -; v_call: TRBV7-8; j_call: TRBJ2-7; clone_size: -
cdr3_nt: TGTGCCAGCATTCCCACAGTGGGCCAAGAGACCCAGTACTTC; cdr3_aa: CASIPTVGQETQYF; d_call: -; v_call: TRBV6-5; j_call: TRBJ2-5; clone_size: -
cdr3_nt: TGTGCCAGCACTGCGGGGATGCGGACTGAAGCTTTCTTT; cdr3_aa: CASTAGMRTEAFF; d_call: -; v_call: TRBV2; j_call: TRBJ1-1; clone_size: -
cdr3_nt: TGTGCCAGCATCTATACACAGGCGCCGTCTGAAGCTTTCTTT; cdr3_aa: CASIYTQAPSEAFF; d_call: -; v_call: TRBV7-9; j_call: TRBJ1-1; clone_size: -
cdr3_nt: TGTGCCAGCAGCTCCCTCCCCGGGACATCTGGAAACACCATATATTTT; cdr3_aa: CASSSLPGTSGNTIYF; d_call: -; v_call: TRBV5-5; j_call: TRBJ1-3; clone_size: -
cdr3_nt: TGCGCCAGCAGCTTGGGGCAGGGAAAGGAAAAACTGTTTTTT; cdr3_aa: CASSLGQGKEKLFF; d_call: -; v_call: TRBV5-1; j_call: TRBJ1-4; clone_size: -
cdr3_nt: TGTGCCAGCAGTTTGACAGGGGGTGATACGCAGTATTTT; cdr3_aa: CASSLTGGDTQYF; d_call: TRBD1; v_call: TRBV5-4; j_call: TRBJ2-3; clone_size: -
cdr3_nt: TGTGCCAGCAGCCCACCGAGGACTAGCGGTTCTCGTGAGCAGTTCTTC; cdr3_aa: CASSPPRTSGSREQFF; d_call: TRBD2; v_call: TRBV9; j_call: TRBJ2-1; clone_size: -
cdr3_nt: TGTGCCAGCAGTGAAGCGGCGGACAGGCCGGCTCAGCCCCAGCATTTT; cdr3_aa: CASSEAADRPAQPQHF; d_call: TRBD1; v_call: TRBV2; j_call: TRBJ1-5; clone_size: -
cdr3_nt: TGTGCCACCAGCGGTAATAACAGGGGGCGTCCTGAGACCCAGTACTTC; cdr3_aa: CATSGNNRGRPETQYF; d_call: TRBD1; v_call: TRBV15; j_call: TRBJ2-5; clone_size: -
cdr3_nt: TGTGCCAGTAGTCTTCGGTCTAGGGAAAAACTGTTTTTT; cdr3_aa: CASSLRSREKLFF; d_call: -; v_call: TRBV19; j_call: TRBJ1-4; clone_size: -
cdr3_nt: TGTGCCAGCAGTGCTTTTACTTATACGGACAGCCGGAACACTGAAGCTTTCTTT; cdr3_aa: CASSAFTYTDSRNTEAFF; d_call: -; v_call: TRBV2; j_call: TRBJ1-1; clone_size: -
cdr3_nt: TGTGCCTGGGGACAGGGGATCCGCTATGGCTACACCTTC; cdr3_aa: CAWGQGIRYGYTF; d_call: TRBD1; v_call: TRBV7-8; j_call: TRBJ1-2; clone_size: -
cdr3_nt: TGTGCCAGCAGTTCTGGGGGACAGGCTAATGAAAAACTGTTTTTT; cdr3_aa: CASSSGGQANEKLFF; d_call: TRBD1; v_call: TRBV27; j_call: TRBJ1-4; clone_size: -
cdr3_nt: TGTGCCAGCAGCTTAGGGGACAGGGAGTGGGATACGCAGTATTTT; cdr3_aa: CASSLGDREWDTQYF; d_call: TRBD1; v_call: TRBV11-2; j_call: TRBJ2-3; clone_size: -
cdr3_nt: TGTGCCAGCAGTTACTTCCAGAACACTGAAGCTTTCTTT; cdr3_aa: CASSYFQNTEAFF; d_call: -; v_call: TRBV6-5; j_call: TRBJ1-1; clone_size: -
cdr3_nt: TGTGCCAGCTCACCACCAGGACTAGCGGGAGTTGGTGAGCAGTTCTTC; cdr3_aa: CASSPPGLAGVGEQFF; d_call: TRBD2; v_call: TRBV18; j_call: TRBJ2-1; clone_size: few
cdr3_nt: TGCGCCAGCAGTGACTTGGGCCTCCAAGAAGCCCAGTACTTC; cdr3_aa: CASSDLGLQEAQYF; d_call: -; v_call: TRBV10-1; j_call: TRBJ2-5; clone_size: -
cdr3_nt: TGCGCCAGCAGCCAAGGCGGACTAGCGGGAGGGGTGGCCGGGGAGCTGTTTTTT; cdr3_aa: CASSQGGLAGGVAGELFF; d_call: TRBD2; v_call: TRBV4-3; j_call: TRBJ2-2; clone_size: -
cdr3_nt: TGCAGCGTTCAGGGTTTCTCTGGAAACACCATATATTTT; cdr3_aa: CSVQGFSGNTIYF; d_call: -; v_call: TRBV29-1; j_call: TRBJ1-3; clone_size: -
cdr3_nt: TGTGCCAGCAGTTCAGGGTTCCACAATGAGCAGTTCTTC; cdr3_aa: CASSSGFHNEQFF; d_call: -; v_call: TRBV2; j_call: TRBJ2-1; clone_size: -
cdr3_nt: TGCGCCAGCAGCTTAAGCCCAGCGAACTATGGCTACACCTTC; cdr3_aa: CASSLSPANYGYTF; d_call: -; v_call: TRBV5-1; j_call: TRBJ1-2; clone_size: -
cdr3_nt: TGTGCCACCAGCAGAGCTGGACAGAACACCGGGGAGCTGTTTTTT; cdr3_aa: CATSRAGQNTGELFF; d_call: -; v_call: TRBV15; j_call: TRBJ2-2; clone_size: -
cdr3_nt: TGTGCCAGCACGGGACAGGCTTCCTACGAGCAGTACTTC; cdr3_aa: CASTGQASYEQYF; d_call: TRBD1; v_call: TRBV6-5; j_call: TRBJ2-7; clone_size: -
cdr3_nt: TGTGCCAGTAGTAACAGGGGTGGGCAGCCCACAGATACGCAGTATTTT; cdr3_aa: CASSNRGGQPTDTQYF; d_call: TRBD1; v_call: TRBV19; j_call: TRBJ2-3; clone_size: -
cdr3_nt: TGTGCCAGCAGCCAGGGACTTCAAGAGACCCAGTACTTC; cdr3_aa: CASSQGLQETQYF; d_call: -; v_call: TRBV7-2; j_call: TRBJ2-5; clone_size: -
cdr3_nt: TGCGCCAGCAGCCAAGATCTGCGCGGAGATACGCAGTATTTT; cdr3_aa: CASSQDLRGDTQYF; d_call: -; v_call: TRBV4-3; j_call: TRBJ2-3; clone_size: -
cdr3_nt: TGTGCCACCAGTGCCTCGGACAGGGCGATTGAAGCTTTCTTT; cdr3_aa: CATSASDRAIEAFF; d_call: TRBD1; v_call: TRBV24-1; j_call: TRBJ1-1; clone_size: -
cdr3_nt: TGTGCCAGCAGTCTGCCGAGGGAGGGCTATGGCTACACCTTC; cdr3_aa: CASSLPREGYGYTF; d_call: -; v_call: TRBV28; j_call: TRBJ1-2; clone_size: -
cdr3_nt: TGTGCCAGCTCACCAGGTCCGGGACAAAGAGAGACCCAGTACTTC; cdr3_aa: CASSPGPGQRETQYF; d_call: -; v_call: TRBV18; j_call: TRBJ2-5; clone_size: -
cdr3_nt: TGTGCCAGTACCACCGGGTCAGGGGATGGCTACACCTTC; cdr3_aa: CASTTGSGDGYTF; d_call: -; v_call: TRBV19; j_call: TRBJ1-2; clone_size: -
cdr3_nt: TGCGCCAGCAGCCCGCGGGCTTCCGGCGAAGAGACCCAGTACTTC; cdr3_aa: CASSPRASGEETQYF; d_call: -; v_call: TRBV5-1; j_call: TRBJ2-5; clone_size: -
cdr3_nt: TGTGCCAGCAAGGTACAGGGAACGAATCAGCCCCAGCATTTT; cdr3_aa: CASKVQGTNQPQHF; d_call: -; v_call: TRBV2; j_call: TRBJ1-5; clone_size: -
cdr3_nt: TGTGCCAGCAATTTAATCTATAGCAATCAGCCCCAGCATTTT; cdr3_aa: CASNLIYSNQPQHF; d_call: -; v_call: TRBV27; j_call: TRBJ1-5; clone_size: -
cdr3_nt: TGTGCCAGCAGTTATATCGGACAATTCACTGAAGCTTTCTTT; cdr3_aa: CASSYIGQFTEAFF; d_call: -; v_call: TRBV6-5; j_call: TRBJ1-1; clone_size: -
cdr3_nt: TGCGCCAGCAGCCACTACTGGACAGGGTCGGATGAAAAACTGTTTTTT; cdr3_aa: CASSHYWTGSDEKLFF; d_call: TRBD1; v_call: TRBV4-1; j_call: TRBJ1-4; clone_size: many
cdr3_nt: TGCAGTGCTATTTCGGGGGTCGAGCAGTACTTC; cdr3_aa: CSAISGVEQYF; d_call: -; v_call: TRBV20-1; j_call: TRBJ2-7; clone_size: -
cdr3_nt: TGTGCCAGCAGGACGACAGGCGTTAACACTGAAGCTTTCTTT; cdr3_aa: CASRTTGVNTEAFF; d_call: -; v_call: TRBV7-2; j_call: TRBJ1-1; clone_size: -
cdr3_nt: TGTGCCAGCCCCACGGTAGAGCTAGCGGGAGGGGCGGGCAATGAGCAGTTCTTC; cdr3_aa: CASPTVELAGGAGNEQFF; d_call: TRBD2; v_call: TRBV7-2; j_call: TRBJ2-1; clone_size: once
cdr3_nt: TGTGCCAGCAGCTCCCACAGCGACAGCGGGGAGCTGTTTTTT; cdr3_aa: CASSSHSDSGELFF; d_call: -; v_call: TRBV11-1; j_call: TRBJ2-2; clone_size: -
cdr3_nt: TGCGCCAGCAGCCAAAGCGGGAGGACAGATACGCAGTATTTT; cdr3_aa: CASSQSGRTDTQYF; d_call: TRBD2; v_call: TRBV4-3; j_call: TRBJ2-3; clone_size: -
cdr3_nt: TGCGCCAGCAGCATAACAGGGGGCATTGGCTACACCTTC; cdr3_aa: CASSITGGIGYTF; d_call: TRBD1; v_call: TRBV5-1; j_call: TRBJ1-2; clone_size: -
cdr3_nt: TGCAGTGCTAGTACAACAGGGTTTCCGAACACTGAAGCTTTCTTT; cdr3_aa: CSASTTGFPNTEAFF; d_call: -; v_call: TRBV20-1; j_call: TRBJ1-1; clone_size: -
cdr3_nt: TGTGCCAGCTCAGAATATCAACCGGGACAGGGGAGGATCACTGAAGCTTTCTTT; cdr3_aa: CASSEYQPGQGRITEAFF; d_call: TRBD1; v_call: TRBV18; j_call: TRBJ1-1; clone_size: -
cdr3_nt: TGTGCCAGCAGTGAGGACAGGGTTGGCTACACCTTC; cdr3_aa: CASSEDRVGYTF; d_call: TRBD1; v_call: TRBV6-2/TRBV6-3; j_call: TRBJ1-2; clone_size: -
cdr3_nt: TGTGCCAGCAGCTTCCGGACTAGCGGGAATGCAGATACGCAGTATTTT; cdr3_aa: CASSFRTSGNADTQYF; d_call: TRBD2; v_call: TRBV7-3; j_call: TRBJ2-3; clone_size: -
cdr3_nt: TGTGCCAGCAGGACACAGGGGGCAGATACTGAAGCTTTCTTT; cdr3_aa: CASRTQGADTEAFF; d_call: TRBD1; v_call: TRBV2; j_call: TRBJ1-1; clone_size: -
cdr3_nt: TGTGCCAGCAGCTCCGGACAGAGAGTCTCTGGGGCCAACGTCCTGACTTTC; cdr3_aa: CASSSGQRVSGANVLTF; d_call: -; v_call: TRBV2; j_call: TRBJ2-6; clone_size: -
cdr3_nt: TGTGCCAGCTCTCGGGGCACAGATACGCAGTATTTT; cdr3_aa: CASSRGTDTQYF; d_call: -; v_call: TRBV18; j_call: TRBJ2-3; clone_size: -
cdr3_nt: TGTGCCAGCAGCCAGGGGGTGTACAATGAGCAGTTCTTC; cdr3_aa: CASSQGVYNEQFF; d_call: TRBD1; v_call: TRBV27; j_call: TRBJ2-1; clone_size: -
cdr3_nt: TGTGCCAGCAGTGAGCAGGTTGAATCACCCCTCCACTTT; cdr3_aa: CASSEQVESPLHF; d_call: -; v_call: TRBV25-1; j_call: TRBJ1-6; clone_size: -
cdr3_nt: TGTGCCATCAGTGAGCGGGGCCCGGGACAGGGGGCGATTGAGCAGTTCTTC; cdr3_aa: CAISERGPGQGAIEQFF; d_call: TRBD1; v_call: TRBV10-3; j_call: TRBJ2-1; clone_size: -
cdr3_nt: TGTGCCAGCAGCCAATCGGACGGGAGAGCTTTCTTT; cdr3_aa: CASSQSDGRAFF; d_call: -; v_call: TRBV5-6; j_call: TRBJ1-1; clone_size: -
cdr3_nt: TGTGCCTGGAGCGCGACAGGGTTAAGCAATCAGCCCCAGCATTTT; cdr3_aa: CAWSATGLSNQPQHF; d_call: TRBD1; v_call: TRBV30; j_call: TRBJ1-5; clone_size: -
cdr3_nt: TGTGCCAGTAGTATGGGGACAGTTTTTAACTATGGCTACACCTTC; cdr3_aa: CASSMGTVFNYGYTF; d_call: TRBD1; v_call: TRBV19; j_call: TRBJ1-2; clone_size: -
cdr3_nt: TGTGCCAGCAGCTTATGGGGAGGGGGCACTGAAGCTTTCTTT; cdr3_aa: CASSLWGGGTEAFF; d_call: -; v_call: TRBV7-2; j_call: TRBJ1-1; clone_size: -
cdr3_nt: TGTGCCAGCAGCCCCCGGGGTGGGGTGCGCACTGAAGCTTTCTTT; cdr3_aa: CASSPRGGVRTEAFF; d_call: -; v_call: TRBV9; j_call: TRBJ1-1; clone_size: -